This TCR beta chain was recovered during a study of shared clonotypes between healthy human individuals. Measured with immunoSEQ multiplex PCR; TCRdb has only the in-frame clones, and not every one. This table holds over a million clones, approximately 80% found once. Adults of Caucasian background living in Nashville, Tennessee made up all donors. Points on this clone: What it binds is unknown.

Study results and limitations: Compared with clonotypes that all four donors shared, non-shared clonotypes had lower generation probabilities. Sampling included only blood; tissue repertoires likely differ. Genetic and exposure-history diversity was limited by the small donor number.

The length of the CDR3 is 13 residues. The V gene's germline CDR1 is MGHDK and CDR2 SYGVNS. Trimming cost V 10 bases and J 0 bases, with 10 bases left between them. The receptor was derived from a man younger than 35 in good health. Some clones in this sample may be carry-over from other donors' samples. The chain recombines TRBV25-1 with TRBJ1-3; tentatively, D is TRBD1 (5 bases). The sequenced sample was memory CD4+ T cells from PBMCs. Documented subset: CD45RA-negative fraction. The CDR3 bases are TGTGCCACCACAGGCGTCTCTGGAAACACCATATATTTT. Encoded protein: CATTGVSGNTIYF.